Here is one T cell receptor (beta chain) with its context. Here immunoSEQ multiplex PCR was the method, and the copy in TCRdb shows in-frame clones only, minus some. The sample has about 120,000 clones, roughly 90% seen once; the top ten hold 40%. The data are from a study of control samples from healthy donors and cancer patients. Germline V lookup: CDR1 LNHNV, CDR2 YYDKDF (reference sequence). V dropped 1 base and J dropped 3; count of bases not matched to a gene: 7. The CDR3 consists of 16 residues. Sequencing used blood. This sequence originates from a man aged 50-59 years in good health. V and J are TRBV15 and TRBJ2-3, with 7 positions matching TRBD2. The CDR3 region is CATSRVGGGRTDTQYF. The CDR3, as DNA: TGTGCCACCAGCAGAGTGGGGGGGGGAAGGACAGATACGCAGTATTTT.